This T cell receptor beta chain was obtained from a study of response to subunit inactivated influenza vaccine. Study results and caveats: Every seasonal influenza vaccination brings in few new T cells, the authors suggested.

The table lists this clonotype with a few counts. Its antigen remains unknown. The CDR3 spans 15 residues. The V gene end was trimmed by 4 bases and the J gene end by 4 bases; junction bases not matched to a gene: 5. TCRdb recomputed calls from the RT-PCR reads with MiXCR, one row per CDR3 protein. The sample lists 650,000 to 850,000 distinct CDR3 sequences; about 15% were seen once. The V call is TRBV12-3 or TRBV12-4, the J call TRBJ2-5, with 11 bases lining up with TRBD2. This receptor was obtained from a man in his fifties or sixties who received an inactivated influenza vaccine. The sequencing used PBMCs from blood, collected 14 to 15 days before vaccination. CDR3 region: CASSWGGLAGETQYF. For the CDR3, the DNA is TGTGCCAGCAGTTGGGGAGGACTAGCGGGAGAGACCCAGTACTTC.